The clone carrying this T cell receptor beta chain was detected once. Original processing methods: Reference gene primers were amplified, and this amplification served to estimate nucleated cell counts. The protocol was immunoSEQ multiplex PCR, while the TCRdb copy is restricted to in-frame clones and leaves out a portion. V, J and clone size derive from that table, while D and trimming were established from the DNA sequence. The table records roughly 73,000 clones, roughly 90% of them present only once. This CDR3 has 15 amino acids. V lost 4 bases and J lost 4; bases outside the gene matches: 9. Germline V gene lookup returns CDR1 LGHNA and CDR2 YNFKEQ. This sample was included in a study of blood T cell repertoires in COVID-19. Study-wide context: COVID-19 samples from acute and convalescent phases originated in the United States, Italy and Spain. In each case, the material was cDNA or gDNA derived from T cells, B-cell-depleted T cells, or PBMCs.

The clonotype comes from a man in his forties or fifties with acute or convalescent COVID-19. This rearrangement joins TRBV4-2 to TRBJ1-2; TRBD1 matches at 7 bases. The sample comprised peripheral blood. The chain's CDR3 is CASSPARDSSYGYTF. DNA of the CDR3: TGTGCCAGCAGCCCCGCAAGGGACAGTTCCTATGGCTACACCTTC.